Listed below are T cell receptor beta chains from one sample, sequenced in a study of cytomegalovirus exposure and HLA in healthy donors. The method was immunoSEQ multiplex PCR; TCRdb's version includes in-frame clones alone and lacks a portion of them. Of approximately 71,000 clones in the sample, around 93% were seen once. The sample taken for sequencing was PBMCs. The receptor source for this set is a man aged 18 to 35 in good health and CMV-seronegative. Both conserved end residues are part of each CDR3.

V gene	J gene	CDR3 length	CDR3 protein
TRBV19	TRBJ1-4	14	CASSMQAFNEKLFF
TRBV5-4	TRBJ2-7	15	CASSFSQGLFYEQYF
TRBV27	TRBJ2-3	16	CASSPSLGLATDTQYF
TRBV7-3	TRBJ2-2	14	CASSLGTVTGELFF
TRBV19	TRBJ2-7	14	CASSINGRAYEQYF
TRBV4-3	TRBJ1-3	15	CASSPGTGAGGTIYF
TRBV2	TRBJ2-3	14	CASSGQGLTDTQYF
TRBV27	TRBJ1-2	16	CASSYRQGVNNYGYTF
TRBV9	TRBJ1-1	16	CASSVVGRGRNTEAFF
TRBV11-1	TRBJ2-7	12	CASSSGGDEQYF
TRBV5-6	TRBJ2-2	18	CASSPVWMIAENTGELFF
TRBV5-6	TRBJ1-2	13	CASSRRGNYGYTF
TRBV6-1	TRBJ2-2	15	CASPRGPLNTGELFF
TRBV27	TRBJ1-2	13	CASSFTGHYGYTF
TRBV30	TRBJ2-7	11	CAWSREGEQYF
TRBV6-1	TRBJ2-7	14	CASSHDRPPYEQYF
TRBV18	TRBJ2-5	17	CASSLRVRSMVGETQYF
TRBV4-3	TRBJ1-1	13	CASSQTGLTEAFF
TRBV7-2	TRBJ2-4	15	CASSLVAQGRNIQYF
TRBV18	TRBJ2-6	15	CASSPTVSGANVLTF
TRBV4-3	TRBJ2-1	15	CASSLGTGSNNEQFF
TRBV7-2	TRBJ2-7	14	CASGREGGLAEQYF
TRBV6-1	TRBJ1-2	11	CASSANYGYTF
TRBV5-1	TRBJ2-5	14	CASSPTGGKETQYF
TRBV6-5	TRBJ1-1	14	CASRGWAQLTEAFF
TRBV15	TRBJ2-1	14	CATSRGQGNNEQFF
TRBV9	TRBJ2-1	15	CASSVYSGRLDEQFF
TRBV9	TRBJ2-3	15	CASSGLAGRTDTQYF
TRBV18	TRBJ2-5	13	CASSPGLKETQYF
TRBV5-4	TRBJ2-1	15	CASTLTSGRSNEQFF
TRBV27	TRBJ2-7	14	CASSSHRDSYEQYF
TRBV4-3	TRBJ2-7	14	CASSQGGGNYEQYF
TRBV27	TRBJ2-2	15	CASSLSVAARGELFF
TRBV10-3	TRBJ2-7	12	CAISGYREEQYF
TRBV5-1	TRBJ2-4	14	CASSLGRGQVIQYF
TRBV9	TRBJ2-7	15	CASTPNRDSSYEQYF
TRBV6-5	TRBJ1-2	13	CASSVTGAPGYTF
TRBV28	TRBJ2-2	14	CASGLAQETGELFF
TRBV5-1	TRBJ2-1	17	CASSPGTSKFLRNEQFF